A single sample is the source of the 11 T cell receptor beta chains below, sequenced in a study of blood T cell repertoires in COVID-19. The protocol was immunoSEQ multiplex PCR, while the TCRdb copy is restricted to in-frame clones and leaves out a portion. There are roughly 400,000 clones in the sample; over 85% occur only once, and 1.7% lies in the top ten. The sequenced sample consisted of PBMCs or T cells enriched from blood (not recorded which). All receptors derive from a woman between 25 and 40 years old who had recovered from COVID-19.

The CDR3 protein is CASTGLAGTGDGYTF. The CDR3 DNA reads as TGTGCCAGCACCGGGTTAGCCGGGACAGGGGATGGCTACACCTTC. V usage is TRBV18 and J usage is TRBJ1-2, with 10 bases matching TRBD1. V lost 8 bases and J lost 6; bases outside the gene matches: 12. The CDR3 runs 15 residues. Germline V CDR1 and CDR2: KGHSH, LQKENI.

The V gene is TRBV18, the J gene TRBJ2-1, with D tentatively TRBD2 (5 bases). Germline CDR1 and CDR2: KGHSH and LQKENI. This CDR3 spans 13 amino acids. V lost 8 bases and J 8 bases, leaving 16 bases between the germline ends. CDR3 in DNA: TGTGCCAGCGGACGGGATTTTCGCGATGAGCAGTTCTTC. Protein: CASGRDFRDEQFF.

This clone was observed a handful of times. V is TRBV6-5 and J is TRBJ1-2, with D tentatively TRBD1 (6 bases). Germline CDR1 MNHEY, CDR2 SVGAGI. The length of the CDR3 is 15 residues. Trimming stripped 6 bases from V and 4 bases from J, with 18 bases between. The CDR3 reads CASRPTWTARYGYTF. In DNA, the CDR3 is TGTGCCAGCAGACCTACATGGACAGCCCGCTATGGCTACACCTTC.

This chain joins TRBV6-2 or TRBV6-3 and TRBJ1-2, with 7 bases fitting TRBD1. The CDR3 runs to 12 residues. In germline, CDR1 is MNHEY, CDR2 SVGEGT. Trimming took 5 bases from V and 8 from J; bases not matched to a gene: 5. The DNA for the CDR3 is TGTGCCAGCAGTATGGACAGGTTCGGCTACACCTTC. Residues: CASSMDRFGYTF.

The chain joins TRBV19 to TRBJ2-7, with D unresolved. V lost 5 bases and J lost 4, with 18 bases in between. Per the germline V gene, CDR1 is LNHDA and CDR2 is SQIVND (reference sequence). This CDR3 comprises 15 residues. The CDR3 DNA sequence: TGTGCCAGTAGTTTGGTGAACGGTGGTACGTACGAGCAGTACTTC. Protein: CASSLVNGGTYEQYF.

The chain combines TRBV9 with TRBJ2-3; TRBD2 agrees at 11 bases. Germline trimming cut 4 bases from V and 4 bases from J; bases unmatched to any gene: 20. Germline CDR1 reads SGDLS; CDR2 reads YYNGEE. The CDR3 runs to 20 residues. CDR3 residues: CASSTPSGRMNLLAADTQYF. DNA for the CDR3: TGTGCCAGCAGCACCCCTAGCGGGAGGATGAACCTACTAGCGGCAGATACGCAGTATTTT. Looking up the rest from reference TRBV9 and TRBJ2-3 gives the full variable domain: DSGVTQTPKHLITATGQRVTLRCSPRSGDLSVYWYQQSLDQGLQFLIQYYNGEERAKGNILERFSAQQFPDLHSELNLSSLELGDSALYFCASSTPSGRMNLLAADTQYFGPGTRLTVL.

This clone was seen only a few times. The rearrangement uses TRBV28 and TRBJ2-1; no reliable D call. This CDR3 spans 14 amino acids. The germline V gene encodes CDR1 MDHEN and CDR2 SYDVKM. V was trimmed by 5 bases and J by 10 bases, leaving 18 bases between them. CDR3 nucleotides: TGTGCCAGCAGTCCCCCCGGCCCGGCGAGGGAGCAGTTCTTC. The encoded protein is CASSPPGPAREQFF.

V and J are TRBV6-1 and TRBJ2-6; TRBD2 matches at 7 bases. The J segment lost 4 bases and the V segment lost 2 bases, leaving 5 bases of the junction unmatched. CDR1 and CDR2 from the germline V gene are MNHNS and SASEGT. The CDR3 sequence is 16 residues long. The chain's CDR3 is CASSETGGFGANVLTF. As DNA, the CDR3 is TGTGCCAGCAGTGAAACCGGGGGGTTCGGGGCCAACGTCCTGACTTTC.

The chain carries TRBV19 and TRBJ1-5; TRBD1 is a possible D gene (5 bases). V shed 6 bases and J shed 2 bases, with 17 bases lying between them. The CDR3 covers 16 residues. From germline, CDR1 is LNHDA and CDR2 SQIVND (reference sequence). This chain's CDR3 is CASRAVSKGGNQPQHF. CDR3 sequence (DNA): TGTGCCAGTAGGGCCGTCTCGAAAGGGGGCAATCAGCCCCAGCATTTT.

The chain is built from TRBV3-1 (or the pseudogene TRBV3-2) and TRBJ1-4; D perhaps matches TRBD1 (6 bases). CDR3 size: 16 residues. The V gene's germline CDR1 is LGHDT and CDR2 YNNKEL (reference sequence). V was trimmed by 0 bases and J by 5 bases, leaving 13 bases between them. The CDR3 reads CASSQDLGGGNEKLFF. The CDR3 coding sequence is TGTGCCAGCAGCCAAGATCTGGGGGGGGGCAATGAAAAACTGTTTTTT.

The chain joins TRBV7-2 to TRBJ2-1; 9 bases match TRBD1. CDR1 and CDR2 (germline): SGHTA, FQGNSA. Unmatched junction bases numbered 8, after V lost 11 bases and J lost 0 bases. The CDR3 sequence is 15 residues long. The CDR3 reads CAGASTGGSYNEQFF. The CDR3 DNA reads as TGTGCCGGAGCTTCGACAGGGGGCTCCTACAATGAGCAGTTCTTC. The whole variable domain, remainder taken from reference TRBV7-2 and TRBJ2-1, is GAGVSQSPSNKVTEKGKDVELRCDPISGHTALYWYRQSLGQGLEFLIYFQGNSAPDKSGLPSDRFSAERTGGSVSTLTIQRTQQEDSAVYLCAGASTGGSYNEQFFGPGTRLTVL.